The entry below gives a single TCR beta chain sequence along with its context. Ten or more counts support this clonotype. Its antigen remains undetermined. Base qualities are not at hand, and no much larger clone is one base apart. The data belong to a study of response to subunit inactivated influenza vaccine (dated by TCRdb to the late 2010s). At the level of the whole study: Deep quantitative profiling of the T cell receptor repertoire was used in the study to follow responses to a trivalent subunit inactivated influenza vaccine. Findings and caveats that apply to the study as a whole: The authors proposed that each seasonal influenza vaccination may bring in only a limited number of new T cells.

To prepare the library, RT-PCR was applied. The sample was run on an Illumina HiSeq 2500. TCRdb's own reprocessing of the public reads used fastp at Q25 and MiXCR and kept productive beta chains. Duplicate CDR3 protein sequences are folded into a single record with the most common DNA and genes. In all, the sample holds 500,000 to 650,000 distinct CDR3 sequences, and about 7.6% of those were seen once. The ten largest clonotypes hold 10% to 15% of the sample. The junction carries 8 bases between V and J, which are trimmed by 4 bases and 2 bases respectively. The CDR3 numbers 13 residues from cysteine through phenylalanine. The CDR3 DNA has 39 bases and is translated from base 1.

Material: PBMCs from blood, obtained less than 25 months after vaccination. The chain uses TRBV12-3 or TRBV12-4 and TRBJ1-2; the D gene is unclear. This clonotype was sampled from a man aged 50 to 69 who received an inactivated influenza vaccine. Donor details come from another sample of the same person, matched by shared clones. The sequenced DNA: TGTGCCAGCAGTTCCGAGGTGAACTATGGCTACACCTTC. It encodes CASSSEVNYGYTF.